Sequencing of this T cell receptor beta chain was carried out in a study of T cells in Graves' hyperthyroidism and ophthalmopathy. Germline V gene lookup returns CDR1 LNHDA and CDR2 SQIVND (reference sequence). The V gene end was trimmed by 3 bases and the J gene end by 6 bases; junction bases not matched to a gene: 4. CDR3 length equals 14 residues. As concerns this clonotype: As yet, its antigen is unknown.

The PBMCs were sourced from fresh peripheral blood (approximately 10 ml). Study-level results: A model of 13 V-J features distinguished ophthalmopathy from stable hyperthyroidism. Blood also contained most expanded thyroid clonotypes above 0.001. Progression to ophthalmopathy was predicted a median of roughly seven months early.

Regions amplified from RNA transcripts were the TCR beta CDR3 regions. Researchers ran a first-round RT-PCR on the TCR CDR3 using the HTBI primer set. In TCRdb, the multiplex PCR reads were re-called with MiXCR into one record per CDR3 protein. The sample records 300,000 or so distinct CDR3 sequences, 15% to 20% being singletons. Sequenced sample: blood. This receptor was obtained from a woman between 55 and 75 years old with Graves' ophthalmopathy. The J gene is TRBJ2-3, the V gene TRBV19; TRBD2 matches 9 bases. The chain's CDR3 is CASSMLAGPDTQYF. Written as DNA, the CDR3 is TGTGCCAGTAGTATGCTAGCGGGACCTGATACGCAGTATTTT. The full variable domain, rest sourced from reference TRBV19 and TRBJ2-3, is DGGITQSPKYLFRKEGQNVTLSCEQNLNHDAMYWYRQDPGQGLRLIYYSQIVNDFQKGDIAEGYSVSREKKESFPLTVTSAQKNPTAFYLCASSMLAGPDTQYFGPGTRLTVL.